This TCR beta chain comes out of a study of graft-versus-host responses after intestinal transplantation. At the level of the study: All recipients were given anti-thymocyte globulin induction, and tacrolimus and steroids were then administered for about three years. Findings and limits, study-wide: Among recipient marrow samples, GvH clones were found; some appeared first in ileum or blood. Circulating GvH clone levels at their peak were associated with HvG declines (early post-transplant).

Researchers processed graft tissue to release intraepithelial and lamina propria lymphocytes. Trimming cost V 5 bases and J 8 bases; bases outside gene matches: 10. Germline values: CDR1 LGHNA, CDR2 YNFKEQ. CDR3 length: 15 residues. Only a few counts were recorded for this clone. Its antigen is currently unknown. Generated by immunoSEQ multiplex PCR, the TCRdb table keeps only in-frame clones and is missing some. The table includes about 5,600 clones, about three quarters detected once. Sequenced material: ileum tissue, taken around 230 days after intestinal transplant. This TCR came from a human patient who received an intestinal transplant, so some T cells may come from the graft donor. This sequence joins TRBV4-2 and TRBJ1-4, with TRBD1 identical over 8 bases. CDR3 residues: CASSLGQGAGEKLFF. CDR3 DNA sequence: TGTGCCAGCAGCTTGGGGCAGGGGGCAGGAGAAAAACTGTTTTTT.